The rows below give T cell receptor beta chains drawn from one sample of a study of T cells in Graves' hyperthyroidism and ophthalmopathy. TCRdb recomputed calls from the multiplex PCR reads with MiXCR, one row per CDR3 protein. Here the sample spans around 600,000 distinct CDR3 sequences, just under 45% being singletons. Sequenced: peripheral blood or thyroid tissue (not recorded which). These receptors were taken from an adult man with Graves' disease, either hyperthyroidism or ophthalmopathy (not recorded which). CDR3s include the opening cysteine and the closing phenylalanine or tryptophan. Fields, in order: V gene, D gene, J gene, clone size, CDR3 DNA, CDR3 protein. The D gene is left open where the match is weak. A row's size may be missing; if present it is once, few, many or a size class.

TRBV25-1	NA	TRBJ1-6	NA	TGTGCCAGCAGCCAAGGAGGGAGGAACTATAATTCACCCCTCCACTTT	CASSQGGRNYNSPLHF
TRBV7-9	NA	TRBJ1-5	NA	TGCGCCAGCAGCCCAGGGGACATAGATCAGCCCCAGCATTTT	CASSPGDIDQPQHF
TRBV7-9	TRBD1	TRBJ1-1	many	TGTGCCAGCAGGTCGGACAGGGATAACACTGAAGCTTTCTTT	CASRSDRDNTEAFF
TRBV9	TRBD1	TRBJ1-6	NA	TGTGCCAGCAGCCCGGGGGACAGGGGAAACAAGAATTCACCCCTCCACTTT	CASSPGDRGNKNSPLHF
TRBV25-1	NA	TRBJ1-2	NA	TGTGCCAGCAGCGTTGAACAGGGTGGAGGATATGGCTACACCTTC	CASSVEQGGGYGYTF
TRBV2	NA	TRBJ1-1	once	TGTGCCAGCAGTCCGAACCCGAACACTGAAGCTTTCTTT	CASSPNPNTEAFF
TRBV2	TRBD1	TRBJ1-2	many	TGTGCCAGCAGGGGTTCCGGGACAGGGGTCTATGGCTACACCTTC	CASRGSGTGVYGYTF
TRBV24-1	NA	TRBJ1-5	many	TGTGCCACCAGTGATAATAGCAATCAGCCCCAGCATTTT	CATSDNSNQPQHF
TRBV2	NA	TRBJ2-7	NA	TGTGCCAGCAAGGCGAGGACACAAACCTACGAGCAGTACTTC	CASKARTQTYEQYF
TRBV19	TRBD1	TRBJ1-2	few	TGTGCCAGTAGTATACCTATCCTGACAGGGGTGTTCTCTGGCTACACCTTC	CASSIPILTGVFSGYTF
TRBV12-3/TRBV12-4	NA	TRBJ1-3	NA	TGTGCCAGCAGCCAGACCCTTTTTAACACCATATATTTT	CASSQTLFNTIYF
TRBV7-3	NA	TRBJ2-7	NA	TGCGCCAGCAGCCAAGCTCGGGGGCGCTACGACGAGCAGTACTTC	CASSQARGRYDEQYF
TRBV10-3	NA	TRBJ1-1	few	TGTGCCAGTAGCGAGCAAGGGGGTGAAGCTTTCTTT	CASSEQGGEAFF
TRBV9	NA	TRBJ1-1	NA	TGTGCCAGCAGCGTAGGGTCGTCAGGGGCGCTTAGTGAAGCTTTCTTT	CASSVGSSGALSEAFF
TRBV15	TRBD1	TRBJ2-5	NA	TGTGCCACCAGCAGAGAGCAGGGGGCGCTGGGTCAGCCCCAGTACTTC	CATSREQGALGQPQYF
TRBV12-3/TRBV12-4	NA	TRBJ1-6	NA	TGTGCCAGCAGTGCAAGCCCCGGACCCTCCCGCCATTCACCCCTCCACTTT	CASSASPGPSRHSPLHF
TRBV20-1	NA	TRBJ1-2	NA	TGCAGTGCTTCCCGGGGTTTCAGGGGAGACGGCTACACCTTC	CSASRGFRGDGYTF
TRBV10-3	NA	TRBJ1-5	NA	TGTGCCATCAGTGAGCGCGATGGGGCACAGCCCCAGCATTTT	CAISERDGAQPQHF
TRBV25-1	TRBD1	TRBJ2-5	NA	TGTGCCAGCAGTGATGACCGGGACAGGGTGGATGAGACCCAGTACTTC	CASSDDRDRVDETQYF
TRBV6-5	TRBD1	TRBJ1-2	NA	TGTGCCAGCAGTTTAACAGGGGGGACTTCCTATGGCTACACCTTC	CASSLTGGTSYGYTF
TRBV29-1	TRBD1	TRBJ2-7	NA	TGCAGCGTTGCAATGGGGACAGGGGGATACTACGAGCAGTACTTC	CSVAMGTGGYYEQYF
TRBV5-1	NA	TRBJ1-6	many	TGCGCCAGCAGCTTTGGGGACGGGGAGAATTCACCCCTCCACTTT	CASSFGDGENSPLHF
TRBV24-1	NA	TRBJ2-5	NA	TGTGCCACCAGCTCACCCGGGACCAAACATCAAGAGACCCAGTACTTC	CATSSPGTKHQETQYF
TRBV20-1	TRBD1	TRBJ2-7	NA	TGCAGTGCTAGAGACGGGACAGGGTACTACGAGCAGTACTTC	CSARDGTGYYEQYF
TRBV25-1	NA	TRBJ1-1	many	TGTGCCAGCAGTGTACACCAGGGTGTAGCTTTCTTT	CASSVHQGVAFF
TRBV7-9	TRBD1	TRBJ1-2	NA	TGTGCCAGCAGCTTAGGGGCGACAGGGACGTCCTATGGCTACACCTTC	CASSLGATGTSYGYTF
TRBV20-1	NA	TRBJ2-5	many	TGCAGTGCTAGAAAGTCAGTCCAAGAGACCCAGTACTTC	CSARKSVQETQYF
TRBV12-3/TRBV12-4	NA	TRBJ1-2	NA	TGTGCCAGCAGTTTCCCGGGGCGGAGCTCGGGGTTAGGCTACACCTTC	CASSFPGRSSGLGYTF
TRBV19	NA	TRBJ2-2	NA	TGTGCCAGTAGTACAAGCGCCGGGGAGCTGTTTTTT	CASSTSAGELFF
TRBV12-3/TRBV12-4	TRBD1	TRBJ1-5	NA	TGTGCCAGCAGCCACGACAGGGGAATACAGCCCCAGCATTTT	CASSHDRGIQPQHF
TRBV9	TRBD1	TRBJ1-2	many	TGTGCCAGCAGCGAAGGGACAGGGAACGGCTACACCTTC	CASSEGTGNGYTF
TRBV11-1	NA	TRBJ2-7	NA	TGTGCCTGGAGTATCGGACCCTACGAGCAGTACTTC	CAWSIGPYEQYF
TRBV6-5	NA	TRBJ1-5	NA	TGTGCCAGCAGGGACGGGATATCCAATCAGCCCCAGCATTTT	CASRDGISNQPQHF
TRBV29-1	TRBD1	TRBJ1-6	NA	TGCAGCCGGGGACAGGGAGGGTCACCCCTCCACTTT	CSRGQGGSPLHF
TRBV29-1	NA	TRBJ1-4	few	TGCAGCGGGGCGAGGGGGAAACGAGAAAAACTGTTTTTT	CSGARGKREKLFF
TRBV7-6	NA	TRBJ2-7	NA	TGTGCCAGCTCGGGGGGCCAGGGGGAGACGGGGCAGTACTTC	CASSGGQGETGQYF
TRBV20-1	NA	TRBJ1-3	NA	TGCAGTGCTAGAGATTCTCAGGGGAGAAACACCATATATTTT	CSARDSQGRNTIYF
TRBV9	TRBD1	TRBJ1-2	many	TGTGCCAGCAGCGCAGGGGGCGGAATGGGCTATGGCTACACCTTC	CASSAGGGMGYGYTF
TRBV5-1	NA	TRBJ2-6	many	TGCGCCAGCAGCTTCGACGGCTCTGGGGCCAACGTCCTGACTTTC	CASSFDGSGANVLTF
TRBV7-9	NA	TRBJ1-1	many	TGTGCCAGCAGCTTAGCCCAGCTTTCGTTACGACGGACGTTT	CASSLAQLSLRRTF
TRBV7-2	NA	TRBJ1-2	many	TGTGCCAGCAGCTTGGGGGCGCCCTATGGCTACACCTTC	CASSLGAPYGYTF
TRBV7-9	TRBD1	TRBJ2-7	NA	TGTGCCAGCAGCCAAACACAGGGGGCCTACGAGCAGTACTTC	CASSQTQGAYEQYF
TRBV9	TRBD1	TRBJ1-5	NA	TGTGCCAGCAGGAGACAGGGTCTCGATCAGCCCCAGCATTTT	CASRRQGLDQPQHF
TRBV29-1	NA	TRBJ2-5	NA	TGCAGCGTTAGCGGCCAGGGGCCGGAGACCCAGTACTTC	CSVSGQGPETQYF
TRBV12-3/TRBV12-4	NA	TRBJ1-1	many	TGTGCCAGCAGTTTACCAGGGAGGAACACTGAAGCTTTCTTT	CASSLPGRNTEAFF
TRBV25-1	TRBD1	TRBJ1-4	NA	TGTGCCACCCGGGGTGACAGGGATGAAAAACTGTTTTTT	CATRGDRDEKLFF
TRBV7-8	NA	TRBJ1-5	many	TGTGCCAGCAGCTCAGACCTAGTTGGTAGCAATCAGCCCCAGCATTTT	CASSSDLVGSNQPQHF